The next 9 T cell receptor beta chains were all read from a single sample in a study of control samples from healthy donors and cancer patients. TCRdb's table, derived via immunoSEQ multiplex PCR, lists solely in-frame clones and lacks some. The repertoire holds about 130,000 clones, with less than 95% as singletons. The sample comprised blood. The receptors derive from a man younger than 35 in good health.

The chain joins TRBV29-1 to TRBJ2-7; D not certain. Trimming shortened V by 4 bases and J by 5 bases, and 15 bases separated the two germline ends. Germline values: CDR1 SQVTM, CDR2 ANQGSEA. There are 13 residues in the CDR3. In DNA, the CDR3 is TGCAGCGTTGTGGTCCTCCTTGGGGACGAGCAGTACTTC. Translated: CSVVVLLGDEQYF.

The CDR3 spells CASATGGLYGYTF. CDR3 sequence (DNA): TGTGCCAGCGCCACAGGAGGTCTCTATGGCTACACCTTC. The chain employs TRBV7-9 and TRBJ1-2; D possibly corresponds to TRBD1 (5 bases). CDR3 size: 13 residues. From germline, CDR1 is SEHNR and CDR2 FQNEAQ (reference sequence). V gave up 8 bases and J gave up 4 bases, with 14 bases separating them.

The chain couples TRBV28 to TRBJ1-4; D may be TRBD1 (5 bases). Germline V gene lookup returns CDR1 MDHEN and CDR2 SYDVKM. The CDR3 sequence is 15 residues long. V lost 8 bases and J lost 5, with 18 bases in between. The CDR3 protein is CASQNPGGLNEKLFF. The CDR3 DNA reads TGTGCCAGCCAAAATCCCGGGGGACTAAATGAAAAACTGTTTTTT.

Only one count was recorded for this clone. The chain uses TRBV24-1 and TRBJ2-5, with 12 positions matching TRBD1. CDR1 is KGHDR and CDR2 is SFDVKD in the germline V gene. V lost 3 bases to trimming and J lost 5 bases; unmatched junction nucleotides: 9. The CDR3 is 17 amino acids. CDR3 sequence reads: CATSDDTGTGGFETQYF. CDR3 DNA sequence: TGTGCCACCAGTGATGATACCGGGACAGGGGGCTTCGAGACCCAGTACTTC.

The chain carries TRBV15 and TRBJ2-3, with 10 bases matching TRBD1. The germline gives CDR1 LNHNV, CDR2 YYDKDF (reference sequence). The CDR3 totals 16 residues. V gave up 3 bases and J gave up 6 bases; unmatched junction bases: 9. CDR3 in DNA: TGTGCCACCAGCAGGTCCGGACAGGGGGACCTTGATACGCAGTATTTT. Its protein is CATSRSGQGDLDTQYF.

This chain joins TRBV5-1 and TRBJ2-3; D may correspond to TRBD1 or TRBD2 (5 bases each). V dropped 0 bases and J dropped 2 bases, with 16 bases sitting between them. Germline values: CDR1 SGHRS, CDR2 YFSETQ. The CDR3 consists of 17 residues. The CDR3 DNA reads TGCGCCAGCAGCTTGGCCCGGGGCGTCTCGGTCACAGATACGCAGTATTTT. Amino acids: CASSLARGVSVTDTQYF. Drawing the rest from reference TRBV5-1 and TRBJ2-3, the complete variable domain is KAGVTQTPRYLIKTRGQQVTLSCSPISGHRSVSWYQQTPGQGLQFLFEYFSETQRNKGNFPGRFSGRQFSNSRSEMNVSTLELGDSALYLCASSLARGVSVTDTQYFGPGTRLTVL.

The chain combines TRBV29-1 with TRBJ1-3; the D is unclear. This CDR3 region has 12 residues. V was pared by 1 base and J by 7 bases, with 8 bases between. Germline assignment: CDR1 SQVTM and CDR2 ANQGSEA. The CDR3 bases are TGCAGCGTTGAAGGGCGGAAGAACACCATATATTTT. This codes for CSVEGRKNTIYF.

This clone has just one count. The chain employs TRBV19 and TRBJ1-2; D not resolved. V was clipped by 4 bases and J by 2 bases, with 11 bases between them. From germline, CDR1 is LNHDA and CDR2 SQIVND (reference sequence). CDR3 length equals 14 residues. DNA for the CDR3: TGTGCCAGTAGTAGGACGGAAAGAAACTATGGCTACACCTTC. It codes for CASSRTERNYGYTF.

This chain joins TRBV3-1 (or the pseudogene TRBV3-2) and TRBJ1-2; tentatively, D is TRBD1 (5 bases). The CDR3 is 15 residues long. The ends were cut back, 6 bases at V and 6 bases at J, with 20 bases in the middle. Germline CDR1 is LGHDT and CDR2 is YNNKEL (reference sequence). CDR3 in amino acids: CASRYSAGTLNGYTF. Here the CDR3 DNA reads TGTGCCAGCAGGTATAGTGCCGGGACGTTAAATGGCTACACCTTC.